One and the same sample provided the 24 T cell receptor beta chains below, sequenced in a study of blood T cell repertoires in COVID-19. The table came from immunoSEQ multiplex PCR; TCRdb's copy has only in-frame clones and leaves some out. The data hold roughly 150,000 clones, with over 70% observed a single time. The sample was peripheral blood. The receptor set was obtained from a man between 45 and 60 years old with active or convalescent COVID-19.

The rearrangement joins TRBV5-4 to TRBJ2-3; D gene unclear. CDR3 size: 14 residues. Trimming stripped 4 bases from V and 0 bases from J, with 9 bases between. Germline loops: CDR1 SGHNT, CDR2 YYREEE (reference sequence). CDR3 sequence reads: CASSPQASTDTQYF. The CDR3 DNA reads TGTGCCAGCAGCCCCCAGGCAAGCACAGATACGCAGTATTTT.

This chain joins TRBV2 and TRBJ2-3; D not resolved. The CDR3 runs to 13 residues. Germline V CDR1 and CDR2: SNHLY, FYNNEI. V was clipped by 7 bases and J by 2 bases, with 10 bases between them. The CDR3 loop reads CASIGGTTDTQYF. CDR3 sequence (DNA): TGTGCCAGCATCGGCGGAACCACAGATACGCAGTATTTT.

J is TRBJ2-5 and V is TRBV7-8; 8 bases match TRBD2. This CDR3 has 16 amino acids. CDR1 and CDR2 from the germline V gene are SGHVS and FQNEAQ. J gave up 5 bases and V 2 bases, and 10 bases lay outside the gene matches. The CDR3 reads CASSLLSTSAGETQYF. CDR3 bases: TGTGCCAGCAGCTTACTCTCGACTAGCGCGGGGGAGACCCAGTACTTC.

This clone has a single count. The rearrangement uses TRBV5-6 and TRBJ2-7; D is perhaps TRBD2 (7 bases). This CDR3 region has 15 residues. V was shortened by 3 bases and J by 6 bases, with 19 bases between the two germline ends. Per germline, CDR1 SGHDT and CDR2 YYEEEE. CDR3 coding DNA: TGTGCCAGCAGCTCTCAGGGCAGGGGAGGGCTCGAGCAGTACTTC. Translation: CASSSQGRGGLEQYF.

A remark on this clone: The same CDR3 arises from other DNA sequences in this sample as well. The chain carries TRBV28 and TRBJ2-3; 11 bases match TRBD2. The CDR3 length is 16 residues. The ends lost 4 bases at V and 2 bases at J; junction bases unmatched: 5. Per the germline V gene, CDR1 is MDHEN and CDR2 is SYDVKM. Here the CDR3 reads CASSSRLAGFTDTQYF. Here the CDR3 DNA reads TGTGCCAGCAGTTCCAGACTAGCGGGGTTCACAGATACGCAGTATTTT.

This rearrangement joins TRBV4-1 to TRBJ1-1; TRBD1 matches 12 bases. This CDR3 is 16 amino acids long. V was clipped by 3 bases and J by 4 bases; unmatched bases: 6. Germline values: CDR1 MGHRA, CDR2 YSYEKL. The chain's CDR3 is CASSHRDRGRVTEAFF. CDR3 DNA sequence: TGCGCCAGCAGCCACCGGGACAGGGGGCGGGTCACTGAAGCTTTCTTT.

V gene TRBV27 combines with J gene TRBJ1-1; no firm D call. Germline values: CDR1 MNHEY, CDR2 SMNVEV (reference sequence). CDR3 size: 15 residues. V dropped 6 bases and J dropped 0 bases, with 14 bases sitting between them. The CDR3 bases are TGTGCCAGCAGACTAAGCGGACTCATGAACACTGAAGCTTTCTTT. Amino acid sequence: CASRLSGLMNTEAFF.

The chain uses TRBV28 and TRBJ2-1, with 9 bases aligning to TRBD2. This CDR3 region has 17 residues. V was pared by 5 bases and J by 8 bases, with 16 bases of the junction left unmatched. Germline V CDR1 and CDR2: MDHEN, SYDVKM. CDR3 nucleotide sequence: TGTGCCAGCAGTCCCACCCTGACTAGCGGACGGGGGGATGAGCAGTTCTTC. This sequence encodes CASSPTLTSGRGDEQFF.

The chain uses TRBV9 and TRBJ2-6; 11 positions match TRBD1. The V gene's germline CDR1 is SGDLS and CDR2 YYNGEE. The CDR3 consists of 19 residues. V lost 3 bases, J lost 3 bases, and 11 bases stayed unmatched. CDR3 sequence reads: CASSESLGQGARGANVLTF. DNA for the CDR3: TGTGCCAGCAGCGAGAGCCTTGGACAGGGGGCGCGTGGGGCCAACGTCCTGACTTTC.

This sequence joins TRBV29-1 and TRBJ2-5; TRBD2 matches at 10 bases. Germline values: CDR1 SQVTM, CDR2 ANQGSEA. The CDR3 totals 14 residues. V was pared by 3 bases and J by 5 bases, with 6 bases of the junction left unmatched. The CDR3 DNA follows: TGCAGCGTTGAGGCTAGCGGGAGTTTGGAGACCCAGTACTTC. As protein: CSVEASGSLETQYF.

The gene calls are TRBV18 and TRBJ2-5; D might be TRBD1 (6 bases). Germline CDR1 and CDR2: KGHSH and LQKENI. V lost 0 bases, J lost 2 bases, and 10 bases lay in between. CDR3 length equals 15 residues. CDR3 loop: CASSPPVGQQETQYF. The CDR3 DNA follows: TGTGCCAGCTCACCACCTGTAGGACAGCAAGAGACCCAGTACTTC.

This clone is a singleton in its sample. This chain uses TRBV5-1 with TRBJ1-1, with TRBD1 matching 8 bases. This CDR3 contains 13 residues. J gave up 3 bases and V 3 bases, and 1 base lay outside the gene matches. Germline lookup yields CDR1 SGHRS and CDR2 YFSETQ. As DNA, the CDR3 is TGCGCCAGCAGCTCGGACAGGGACACTGAAGCTTTCTTT. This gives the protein CASSSDRDTEAFF.

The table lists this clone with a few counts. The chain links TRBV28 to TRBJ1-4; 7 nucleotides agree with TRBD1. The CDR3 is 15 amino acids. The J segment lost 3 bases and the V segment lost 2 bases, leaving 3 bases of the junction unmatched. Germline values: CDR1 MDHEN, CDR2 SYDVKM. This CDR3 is CASSLEGAANEKLFF. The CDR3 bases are TGTGCCAGCAGTTTAGAGGGGGCTGCTAATGAAAAACTGTTTTTT.

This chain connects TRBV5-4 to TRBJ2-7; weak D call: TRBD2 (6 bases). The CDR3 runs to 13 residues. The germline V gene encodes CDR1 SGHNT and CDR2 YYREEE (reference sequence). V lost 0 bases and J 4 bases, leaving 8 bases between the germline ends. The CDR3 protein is CASSLVGGYEQYF. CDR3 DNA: TGTGCCAGCAGCTTGGTGGGGGGTTACGAGCAGTACTTC.

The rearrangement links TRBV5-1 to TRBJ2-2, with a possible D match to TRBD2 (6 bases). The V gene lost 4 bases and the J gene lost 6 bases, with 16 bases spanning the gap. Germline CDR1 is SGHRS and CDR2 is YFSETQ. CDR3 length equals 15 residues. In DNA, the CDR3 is TGCGCCAGCAGCCCCCTAGGAGGGGACCCCGGGGAGCTGTTTTTT. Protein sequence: CASSPLGGDPGELFF.

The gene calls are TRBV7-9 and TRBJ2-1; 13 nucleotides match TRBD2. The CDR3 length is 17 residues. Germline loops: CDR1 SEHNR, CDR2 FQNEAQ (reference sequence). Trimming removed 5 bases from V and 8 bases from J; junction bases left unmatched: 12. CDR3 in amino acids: CASSPRTSGRVGHEQFF. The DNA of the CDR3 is TGTGCCAGCAGCCCGCGGACTAGCGGGAGAGTAGGTCATGAGCAGTTCTTC.

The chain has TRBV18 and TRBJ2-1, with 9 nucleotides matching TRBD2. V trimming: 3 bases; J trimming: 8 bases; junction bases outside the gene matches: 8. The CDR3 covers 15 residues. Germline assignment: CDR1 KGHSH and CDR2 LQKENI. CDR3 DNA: TGTGCCAGCTCACCCGCTAGCGGGATTCTCGATGAGCAGTTCTTC. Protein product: CASSPASGILDEQFF.

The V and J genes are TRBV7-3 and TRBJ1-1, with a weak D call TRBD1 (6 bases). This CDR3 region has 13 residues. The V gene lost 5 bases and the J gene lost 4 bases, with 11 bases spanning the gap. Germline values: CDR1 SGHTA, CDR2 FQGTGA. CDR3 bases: TGTGCCAGCAGCGCTACAGGGTTCACTGAAGCTTTCTTT. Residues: CASSATGFTEAFF.

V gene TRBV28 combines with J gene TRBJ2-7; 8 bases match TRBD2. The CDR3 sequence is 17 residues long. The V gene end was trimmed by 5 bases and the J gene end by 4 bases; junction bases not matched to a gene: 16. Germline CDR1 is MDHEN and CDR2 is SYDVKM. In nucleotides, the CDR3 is TGTGCCAGCAGTGTCCTAGCGGGCCCCCCAGAAGATTACGAGCAGTACTTC. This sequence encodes CASSVLAGPPEDYEQYF. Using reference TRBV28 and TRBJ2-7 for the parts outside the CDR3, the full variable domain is DVKVTQSSRYLVKRTGEKVFLECVQDMDHENMFWYRQDPGLGLRLIYFSYDVKMKEKGDIPEGYSVSREKKERFSLILESASTNQTSMYLCASSVLAGPPEDYEQYFGPGTRLTVT.

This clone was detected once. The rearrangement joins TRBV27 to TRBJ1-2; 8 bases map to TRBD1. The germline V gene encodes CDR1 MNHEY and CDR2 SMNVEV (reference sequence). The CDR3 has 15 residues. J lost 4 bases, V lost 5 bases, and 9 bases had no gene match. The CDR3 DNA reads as TGTGCCAGCAGTCTCGGGACAGGTCTAGGCTATGGCTACACCTTC. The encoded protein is CASSLGTGLGYGYTF.

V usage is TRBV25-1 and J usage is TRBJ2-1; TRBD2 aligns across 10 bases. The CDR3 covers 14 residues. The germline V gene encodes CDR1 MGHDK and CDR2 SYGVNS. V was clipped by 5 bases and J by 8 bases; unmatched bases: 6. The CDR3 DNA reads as TGTGCCAGCAGTTCTAGCGGGAGTAGGGATGAGCAGTTCTTC. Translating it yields CASSSSGSRDEQFF.

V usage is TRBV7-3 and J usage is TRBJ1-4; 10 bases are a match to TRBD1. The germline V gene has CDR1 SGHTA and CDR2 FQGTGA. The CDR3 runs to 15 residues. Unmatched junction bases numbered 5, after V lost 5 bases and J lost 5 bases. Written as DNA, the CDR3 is TGTGCCAGCAGCACGACAGGGGGCGGGAATGAAAAACTGTTTTTT. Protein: CASSTTGGGNEKLFF.

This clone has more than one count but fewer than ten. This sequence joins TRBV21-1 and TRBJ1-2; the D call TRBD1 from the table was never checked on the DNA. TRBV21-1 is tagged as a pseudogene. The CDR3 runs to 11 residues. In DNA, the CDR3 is TGTGCCAGCAACACCCGCTATGGCTACACCTTC. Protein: CASNTRYGYTF.

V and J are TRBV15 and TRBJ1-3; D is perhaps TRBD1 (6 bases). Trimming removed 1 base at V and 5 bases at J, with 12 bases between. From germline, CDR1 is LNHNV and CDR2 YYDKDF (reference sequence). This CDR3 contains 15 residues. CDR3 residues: CATSRASGQRNTIYF. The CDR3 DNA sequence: TGTGCCACCAGCAGAGCGTCTGGACAGAGAAACACCATATATTTT.